These 25 T cell receptor beta chains came from one sample sequenced in a study of CD4 T cells in relation to SARS-CoV-2 and coronaviruses. Antigen specificity for these receptors is unknown. Using immunoSEQ multiplex PCR, the repertoire was profiled, and TCRdb retains in-frame clones only, with some absent. The sample includes 25,000 to 30,000 clones, around 80% of them seen just once. The unexposed donors gave CD4+ T cells in 2011-2018, prior to COVID-19. Isolation of CD4+ T cells took place after less than 11 days in culture. Sample: CD4+ T cells from PBMCs, cultured in vitro. The receptors stem from a human donor in good health.

In its sample, this clone was seen a few times. The gene calls are TRBV2 and TRBJ2-2; 12 nucleotides match TRBD2. In germline, CDR1 is SNHLY, CDR2 FYNNEI. This CDR3 is built from 15 residues. The V gene end was trimmed by 5 bases and the J gene end by 6 bases; junction bases not matched to a gene: 4. CDR3 residues: CASSSSGRVAGELFF. Written as DNA, the CDR3 is TGTGCCAGCAGTTCTAGCGGGAGGGTGGCCGGGGAGCTGTTTTTT.

The chain joins TRBV7-2 to TRBJ1-2; TRBD1 matches 8 bases. V lost 5 bases, J lost 7 bases, and 3 bases stayed unmatched. Germline V gene lookup returns CDR1 SGHTA and CDR2 FQGNSA. The CDR3 sequence is 12 residues long. CDR3 loop: CASSPGQGGYTF. The DNA of the CDR3 is TGTGCCAGCAGCCCCGGACAGGGTGGCTACACCTTC.

This clone was seen only a few times. The chain recombines TRBV7-2 with TRBJ1-2; D might be TRBD1 (6 bases). Looked up from germline, CDR1 is SGHTA and CDR2 is FQGNSA. The ends were cut back, 1 base at V and 4 bases at J, with 13 bases in the middle. The CDR3 has 15 residues. The CDR3 nucleotides read TGTGCCAGCAGCTTAGTGGGGGGCCAGCTCTATGGCTACACCTTC. Its protein is CASSLVGGQLYGYTF.

The chain couples TRBV5-4 to TRBJ2-2, with D perhaps TRBD1 or TRBD2 (5 bases each). CDR3 size: 16 residues. Trimming removed 4 bases from V and 4 bases from J, with 17 bases in between. Germline-derived CDR1 and CDR2 are SGHNT and YYREEE (reference sequence). CDR3 amino acids: CASSPGTSRGTGELFF. CDR3 coding DNA: TGTGCCAGCAGCCCGGGGACCTCCCGTGGCACCGGGGAGCTGTTTTTT. The complete variable domain, with remaining parts taken from reference TRBV5-4 and TRBJ2-2, reads ETGVTQSPTHLIKTRGQQVTLRCSSQSGHNTVSWYQQALGQGPQFIFQYYREEENGRGNFPPRFSGLQFPNYSSELNVNALELDDSALYLCASSPGTSRGTGELFFGEGSRLTVL.

This clone occurred once. The J gene is TRBJ1-2, the V gene TRBV27; TRBD1 aligns across 7 bases. Trimming cost V 4 bases and J 6 bases; bases outside gene matches: 5. Germline loops: CDR1 MNHEY, CDR2 SMNVEV (reference sequence). This CDR3 spans 13 amino acids. In DNA form, the CDR3 reads TGTGCCAGCAGTTCCTACAGGGGAGATGGCTACACCTTC. This codes for CASSSYRGDGYTF.

The chain combines TRBV6-5 with TRBJ1-2; 7 bases match TRBD1. This CDR3 contains 15 residues. Germline CDR1 is MNHEY and CDR2 is SVGAGI. The V segment lost 1 base and the J segment 4 bases; nucleotides outside the gene matches: 6. The CDR3 region is CASSYYYRDSYGYTF. The CDR3 DNA reads TGTGCCAGCAGTTACTATTACCGGGACAGCTATGGCTACACCTTC.

V is TRBV5-6 and J is TRBJ1-1, with a possible D match to TRBD1 (6 bases). V dropped 2 bases and J dropped 0 bases, with 14 bases sitting between them. CDR1 is SGHDT, CDR2 YYEEEE, per germline. The CDR3 is 16 amino acids. CDR3 coding DNA: TGTGCCAGCAGCTTTCAAACTGGGGGCTTGAACACTGAAGCTTTCTTT. This codes for CASSFQTGGLNTEAFF.

V and J are TRBV29-1 and TRBJ2-3; D remains unclear. Germline CDR1 and CDR2: SQVTM and ANQGSEA. The CDR3 runs to 13 residues. The V and J ends lost 3 bases and 2 bases respectively, with 9 bases between them. CDR3 residues: CSVDRDFTDTQYF. In nucleotides, the CDR3 is TGCAGCGTTGATAGGGATTTCACAGATACGCAGTATTTT.

The chain combines TRBV2 with TRBJ2-3; TRBD1 aligns across 8 bases. This CDR3 spans 15 amino acids. The germline V gene encodes CDR1 SNHLY and CDR2 FYNNEI. Trimming took 5 bases from V and 4 from J; bases not matched to a gene: 8. CDR3 protein: CASSPSRQGSDTQYF. In DNA, the CDR3 is TGTGCCAGCAGTCCGAGTCGACAGGGGTCAGATACGCAGTATTTT.

V gene TRBV2 combines with J gene TRBJ1-4; D gene unclear. The CDR3 consists of 13 residues. Germline CDR1 reads SNHLY; CDR2 reads FYNNEI. Trimming took 2 bases from V and 8 from J, leaving 9 bases between them. The CDR3: CASSELTNEKLFF. DNA for the CDR3: TGTGCCAGCAGTGAATTAACCAACGAAAAACTGTTTTTT. Supplemented by reference TRBV2 and TRBJ1-4, the full variable domain reads EPEVTQTPSHQVTQMGQEVILRCVPISNHLYFYWYRQILGQKVEFLVSFYNNEISEKSEIFDDQFSVERPDGSNFTLKIRSTKLEDSAMYFCASSELTNEKLFFGSGTQLSVL.

This rearrangement joins TRBV9 to TRBJ2-6, with 7 bases that match TRBD2. Germline-derived CDR1 and CDR2 are SGDLS and YYNGEE. This CDR3 comprises 17 residues. Germline trimming cut 6 bases from V and 3 bases from J; bases unmatched to any gene: 12. The CDR3 loop reads CASKGLDSTSGANVLTF. The CDR3 DNA reads as TGTGCCAGCAAAGGACTAGACAGTACTAGTGGGGCCAACGTCCTGACTTTC.

This chain connects TRBV7-2 to TRBJ1-2; D may be TRBD1 (6 bases). This CDR3 comprises 14 residues. V was shortened by 4 bases and J by 3 bases, with 12 bases between the two germline ends. CDR1 SGHTA and CDR2 FQGNSA come from the germline V gene. In DNA form, the CDR3 reads TGTGCCAGCAGCTCGGGACAAAACTACTATGGCTACACCTTC. This encodes CASSSGQNYYGYTF.

The genes are TRBV4-1 and TRBJ2-5; 13 positions agree with TRBD2. The CDR3 is made up of 16 amino acids. The ends lost 3 bases at V and 4 bases at J; junction bases unmatched: 5. In germline, CDR1 is MGHRA, CDR2 YSYEKL. The CDR3 bases are TGCGCCAGCAGCCACACTAGCGGGGGGGCCCGAGAGACCCAGTACTTC. It translates to CASSHTSGGARETQYF.

The chain uses TRBV5-1 and TRBJ2-2, with TRBD2 matching over 11 bases. The length of the CDR3 is 16 residues. Germline V lookup: CDR1 SGHRS, CDR2 YFSETQ. V was clipped by 3 bases and J by 5 bases; unmatched bases: 6. This CDR3 reads CASSSMTSGNTGELFF. In DNA form, the CDR3 reads TGCGCCAGCAGCTCGATGACTAGCGGGAATACCGGGGAGCTGTTTTTT. Full variable domain (outside the CDR3, taken from reference TRBV5-1 and TRBJ2-2): KAGVTQTPRYLIKTRGQQVTLSCSPISGHRSVSWYQQTPGQGLQFLFEYFSETQRNKGNFPGRFSGRQFSNSRSEMNVSTLELGDSALYLCASSSMTSGNTGELFFGEGSRLTVL.

This clone was counted between two and nine times. This chain links TRBV7-9 with TRBJ1-1, with a tentative D call TRBD1 (5 bases). V lost 2 bases, J lost 5 bases, and 9 bases lay in between. Germline V gene lookup returns CDR1 SEHNR and CDR2 FQNEAQ (reference sequence). This CDR3 contains 13 residues. CDR3 residues: CASSLNGGTEAFF. As DNA, the CDR3 is TGTGCCAGCAGCTTAAATGGGGGTACTGAAGCTTTCTTT.

J is TRBJ2-7 and V is TRBV27, with unresolved D. Trimming cost V 4 bases and J 0 bases, with 10 bases left between them. CDR1 MNHEY and CDR2 SMNVEV come from the germline V gene (reference sequence). The CDR3 consists of 14 residues. The chain's CDR3 is CASSSVSISYEQYF. CDR3 nucleotide sequence: TGTGCCAGCAGTTCCGTTTCTATCTCCTACGAGCAGTACTTC.

The genes are TRBV19 and TRBJ2-5, with TRBD2 matching over 7 bases. The CDR3 extends over 15 amino acids. V trimming: 1 base; J trimming: 2 bases; junction bases outside the gene matches: 4. Per germline, CDR1 LNHDA and CDR2 SQIVND (reference sequence). The CDR3 loop reads CASSIALAAQETQYF. The CDR3 bases are TGTGCCAGTAGTATAGCCCTAGCGGCACAAGAGACCCAGTACTTC.

V gene TRBV9 combines with J gene TRBJ1-1; D unclear. Germline V gene sequence: CDR1 SGDLS, CDR2 YYNGEE. This CDR3 has 13 residues. V lost 0 bases and J 1 base, leaving 4 bases between the germline ends. CDR3 nucleotide sequence: TGTGCCAGCAGCGTAGGTTGGAACACTGAAGCTTTCTTT. Its protein is CASSVGWNTEAFF.

The chain uses TRBV5-3 and TRBJ1-2, with 7 bases that match TRBD1. TRBV5-3 is an open reading frame, and its role is uncertain. The V and J ends lost 1 base and 6 bases, in that order; junction bases with no gene match: 9. The CDR3 extends over 15 amino acids. The CDR3, as DNA: TGTGCCAGAAGCTTGAACAGACAGGGAAGGCATGGCTACACCTTC. It yields the protein CARSLNRQGRHGYTF.

This clone was counted only a few times. The V and J genes are TRBV30 and TRBJ1-2, with TRBD1 matching over 7 bases. This CDR3 has 12 amino acids. With V trimmed by 6 bases and J by 8 bases, 9 bases remained unmatched. Germline CDR1 and CDR2: GTSNPN and SVGIG (reference sequence). CDR3 sequence: CACVTGAVGYTF. The CDR3 DNA reads TGTGCCTGCGTAACAGGGGCGGTAGGCTACACCTTC.

This clone was seen once. This chain links TRBV27 with TRBJ2-1, with 7 bases matching TRBD2. Germline V lookup: CDR1 MNHEY, CDR2 SMNVEV (reference sequence). This CDR3 contains 14 residues. Trimming at V came to 5 bases and at J to 10 bases, leaving 11 bases not matched to a gene. The CDR3 here is CASSGRTRVEEQFF. DNA for the CDR3: TGTGCCAGCAGTGGACGGACTAGAGTCGAGGAGCAGTTCTTC.

This chain's CDR3 is CASSDSAASGYTF. The CDR3 coding sequence is TGCGCCAGCAGTGACTCGGCAGCGAGTGGCTACACCTTC. The chain carries TRBV10-1 and TRBJ1-2; no clear D gene. V shed 3 bases and J shed 7 bases, with 12 bases lying between them. The CDR3 covers 13 residues. Germline loops: CDR1 WNHNN, CDR2 SYGVQD (reference sequence).

The chain carries TRBV7-2 and TRBJ2-3; TRBD1 aligns across 7 bases. Germline CDR1 is SGHTA and CDR2 is FQGNSA. The CDR3 is 15 amino acids. The junction had 9 bases not matched to a gene; V was cut back by 5 bases and J by 4 bases. CDR3 DNA: TGTGCCAGCAGCCCGGGACAGCTTTTATCAGATACGCAGTATTTT. It encodes CASSPGQLLSDTQYF.

The chain employs TRBV2 and TRBJ2-5, with 10 bases identical to TRBD2. The CDR3 is 15 amino acids. The J segment lost 4 bases and the V segment lost 1 base, leaving 3 bases of the junction unmatched. Germline CDR1 reads SNHLY; CDR2 reads FYNNEI. The CDR3 region is CASSEVLAGLETQYF. CDR3 in DNA: TGTGCCAGCAGTGAAGTACTAGCGGGGTTAGAGACCCAGTACTTC.

This chain links TRBV9 with TRBJ2-1; TRBD1 matches 10 bases. This CDR3 has 16 residues. Germline assignment: CDR1 SGDLS and CDR2 YYNGEE. J gave up 1 base and V 2 bases, and 3 bases lay outside the gene matches. CDR3 in DNA: TGTGCCAGCAGCGTGGGGGGACAGGGGTCCTACAATGAGCAGTTCTTC. Translated: CASSVGGQGSYNEQFF.